Following are 28 T cell receptor beta chains from one sample sequenced in a study of blood T cells in healthy people across ages. The authors ran a second PCR of roughly 6 to 12 cycles using a sample-barcoded 5' primer and a J-beta primer mix. TCRdb used MiXCR to reprocess the 5' RACE reads, holding one entry per CDR3 protein. This sample carries fewer than 900,000 distinct CDR3 sequences, 35% to 40% of them seen once, and the ten largest clones take 13%. The sequenced material came from blood. These receptors came from a man aged 18 to 35 in good health.

This chain joins TRBV4-2 and TRBJ1-2; no clear D gene. Trimming removed 0 bases at V and 0 bases at J, with 11 bases between. Germline values: CDR1 LGHNA, CDR2 YNFKEQ. This CDR3 contains 16 residues. In DNA, the CDR3 is TGTGCCAGCAGCCAAGAAGTCGCAGACGCTAACTATGGCTACACCTTC. Translating gives CASSQEVADANYGYTF.

The chain has TRBV15 and TRBJ1-5; D unclear. V was shortened by 3 bases and J by 10 bases, with 7 bases between the two germline ends. CDR3 size: 11 residues. Germline CDR1 is LNHNV and CDR2 is YYDKDF (reference sequence). The CDR3 nucleotides are TGTGCCACCAGCAGTGACGGACCCCAGCATTTT. Its translation: CATSSDGPQHF.

This clonotype was counted many times. The chain employs TRBV20-1 and TRBJ1-5; D remains unclear. This CDR3 contains 13 residues. Trimming took 4 bases from V and 3 from J, leaving 10 bases between them. Looked up from germline, CDR1 is DFQATT and CDR2 is SNEGSKA (reference sequence). In DNA form, the CDR3 reads TGCAGTGCTAAGCTACAGCCCAATCAGCCCCAGCATTTT. Translating it yields CSAKLQPNQPQHF.

The sample holds a few counts of this clonotype. The chain couples TRBV14 to TRBJ1-2, with D possibly TRBD1 on 6 matching bases. This CDR3 is 13 amino acids long. V shed 2 bases and J shed 3 bases, with 7 bases lying between them. CDR1 and CDR2 from the germline V gene are SGHDN and FVKESK. This CDR3 reads CASSQRGYYGYTF. In DNA, the CDR3 is TGTGCCAGCAGCCAAAGGGGGTACTATGGCTACACCTTC.

The chain has TRBV29-1 and TRBJ1-2, with D possibly matching TRBD1 (5 bases). V was pared by 4 bases and J by 6 bases, with 15 bases between. This CDR3 has 13 residues. Per germline, CDR1 SQVTM and CDR2 ANQGSEA. The CDR3 bases are TGCAGCGTTGGGACGCCGGGGACGGATGGCTACACCTTC. It encodes CSVGTPGTDGYTF.

Only a few counts were recorded for this clonotype. The rearrangement uses TRBV9 and TRBJ2-3, with TRBD2 identical over 8 bases. Germline assignment: CDR1 SGDLS and CDR2 YYNGEE. Trimming removed 7 bases from V and 2 bases from J; junction bases left unmatched: 3. The CDR3 is 13 amino acids. The CDR3, as DNA: TGTGCCAGCCGGCGGGGGGCCACAGATACGCAGTATTTT. Translation gives CASRRGATDTQYF.

This clonotype turned up a few times. The chain couples TRBV20-1 to TRBJ1-6; D is uncertain. Trimming removed 0 bases at V and 10 bases at J, with 19 bases between. This CDR3 is 16 amino acids long. Germline CDR1 reads DFQATT; CDR2 reads SNEGSKA (reference sequence). In nucleotides, the CDR3 is TGCAGTGCTAGAGATGGCTCGCGAGACAAAGAATCACCCCTCCACTTT. Its translation is CSARDGSRDKESPLHF.

Only a few counts were recorded for this clonotype. The chain employs TRBV14 and TRBJ2-1; the match to TRBD2 covers 7 bases. Germline CDR1 and CDR2: SGHDN and FVKESK. V lost 4 bases to trimming and J lost 4 bases; unmatched junction nucleotides: 16. This CDR3 is built from 18 residues. The CDR3 region has the DNA TGTGCCAGCAGCCCGTTTAAAAGAGCGGGGCCTACGTACAATGAGCAGTTCTTC. It yields the protein CASSPFKRAGPTYNEQFF.

This clonotype was counted only a few times. V gene TRBV7-3 combines with J gene TRBJ2-3; 10 nucleotides align to TRBD2. CDR1 is SGHTA and CDR2 is FQGTGA in the germline V gene. With 5 bases clipped from V and 4 bases from J, the junction kept 3 bases outside the gene matches. The CDR3 contains 14 residues. This CDR3 reads CASSRTSGSDTQYF. In DNA, the CDR3 is TGTGCCAGCAGCCGGACTAGCGGTTCAGATACGCAGTATTTT. Looking up the rest from reference TRBV7-3 and TRBJ2-3 gives the full variable domain: GAGVSQTPSNKVTEKGKYVELRCDPISGHTALYWYRQSLGQGPEFLIYFQGTGAADDSGLPNDRFFAVRPEGSVSTLKIQRTERGDSAVYLCASSRTSGSDTQYFGPGTRLTVL.

Comments on this clonotype: A read error is possible here, since a much larger clone lies one base away. The V gene is TRBV12-3 or TRBV12-4, the J gene TRBJ2-5; unclear D gene. The J call is in doubt because the DNA end fits TRBJ2-7 better. This CDR3 has 12 amino acids. The CDR3 here is CAGSLTHTEQYF. The CDR3 DNA is TGTGCCGGCAGTTTGACCCACACCGAGCAGTACTTC.

The chain employs TRBV6-6 and TRBJ1-2; D is possibly TRBD1 (5 bases). Deletions cut 6 bases from V and 0 bases from J, with 14 bases between. Germline lookup yields CDR1 MNHNY and CDR2 SVGAGI (reference sequence). There are 15 residues in the CDR3. DNA of the CDR3: TGTGCCAGCAGCCCCGGGACGGCAGCTAACTATGGCTACACCTTC. It translates to CASSPGTAANYGYTF.

The genes are TRBV2 and TRBJ1-5; D uncertain. The CDR3 has 14 amino acids. V gave up 10 bases and J gave up 2 bases, with 15 bases separating them. Germline-derived CDR1 and CDR2 are SNHLY and FYNNEI. CDR3 DNA: TGTGCCACCGCGGCGAGGGAGGGCAATCAGCCCCAGCATTTT. It is translated as CATAAREGNQPQHF.

V and J are TRBV10-3 and TRBJ1-5; D perhaps matches TRBD1 (5 bases). Trimming took off 5 bases at V and 0 bases at J, with 11 bases between the two ends. The CDR3 has 15 amino acids. CDR1 and CDR2 (germline): ENHRY, SYGVKD. Here the CDR3 DNA reads TGTGCCATCAGTCCCGGGGCCTATAGCAATCAGCCCCAGCATTTT. It encodes CAISPGAYSNQPQHF.

This chain uses TRBV12-3 or TRBV12-4 with TRBJ2-5; TRBD2 matches 8 bases. The trim removed 5 bases at V and 5 bases at J, leaving 10 bases unmatched. The CDR3 length is 15 residues. For the CDR3, the DNA is TGTGCCAGCAGTGGCCGGGGGGGCAATGGGGAGACCCAGTACTTC. Its translation: CASSGRGGNGETQYF.

This chain connects TRBV12-3 or TRBV12-4 to TRBJ2-4; maybe TRBD1 (6 bases). Gene TRBJ2-5 matches the end of the DNA better, so the J call may be wrong. The CDR3 is 15 residues long. CDR3 bases: TGTGCCAGCAGTTTAGACAGGGAGACGTCGGAGACCCAGTACTTC. Encoded protein: CASSLDRETSETQYF.

This clonotype was recorded a few times. This may arise from a read error, as a much more abundant clone is one base away. The genes are TRBV29-1 and TRBJ2-7; D gene ambiguous. In germline, CDR1 is SQVTM, CDR2 ANQGSEA. Trimming pared 5 bases from V and 7 bases from J, leaving 18 bases between. The CDR3 has 13 amino acids. The DNA of the CDR3 is TGCAGCGTTTTGGACGGAGAGGTCAATGAGCAGTACTTC. Translation: CSVLDGEVNEQYF.

This chain uses TRBV5-1 with TRBJ1-1, with TRBD1 matching 7 bases. The CDR3 runs 12 residues. V gave up 4 bases and J gave up 10 bases; unmatched junction bases: 7. Germline CDR1 reads SGHRS; CDR2 reads YFSETQ. The CDR3 is CASSVEQGSAFF. The CDR3 DNA is TGCGCCAGCAGCGTCGAACAGGGGTCAGCTTTCTTT.

This clonotype was picked up many times. The chain has TRBV12-3 or TRBV12-4 and TRBJ2-7; 10 bases match TRBD1. The CDR3 sequence is 14 residues long. Trimming took 10 bases from V and 5 from J; bases not matched to a gene: 11. The CDR3 sequence: CATQAGTGVDEQYF. The CDR3 coding sequence is TGTGCCACGCAAGCAGGGACAGGGGTTGACGAGCAGTACTTC.

This chain uses TRBV20-1 with TRBJ2-7; 10 bases are shared with TRBD1. Germline V CDR1 and CDR2: DFQATT, SNEGSKA (reference sequence). V shed 7 bases, J shed 5 bases, and the junction held 8 bases outside the gene matches. This CDR3 spans 13 amino acids. CDR3 in amino acids: CSVSPGTGDEQYF. In nucleotides, the CDR3 is TGCAGTGTAAGTCCCGGGACAGGGGACGAGCAGTACTTC.

The chain employs TRBV4-1 and TRBJ1-2; 7 positions match TRBD1. Trimming took 2 bases from V and 5 from J; bases not matched to a gene: 14. Germline V gene sequence: CDR1 MGHRA, CDR2 YSYEKL. CDR3 length: 17 residues. As DNA, the CDR3 is TGCGCCAGCAGCCAACTCCCCGGGGGACAGAGACTTTATGGCTACACCTTC. It yields the protein CASSQLPGGQRLYGYTF.

This clonotype occurred once. The V call is TRBV6-5, the J call TRBJ2-3, with no clear D. The CDR3 spans 14 residues. The germline V and J ends were trimmed by 7 bases and 6 bases, with 17 bases remaining between them. Germline V gene sequence: CDR1 MNHEY, CDR2 SVGAGI. The CDR3 is CASNPRSRSDTQYF. The CDR3 coding sequence is TGTGCCAGCAATCCGCGTTCAAGGTCCGATACGCAGTATTTT.

There are many counts of this clonotype. CDR3 coding DNA: TGCAGTGCAAGGGGCCCCTGGAAGGGACAGGTCCAAGAGACCCAGTACTTC. Its protein is CSARGPWKGQVQETQYF. The V and J genes are TRBV20-1 and TRBJ2-5, with TRBD1 matching over 8 bases. Per the germline V gene, CDR1 is DFQATT and CDR2 is SNEGSKA (reference sequence). After removal of 6 bases from V and 1 base from J, the junction contained 16 bases not matched to a gene. This CDR3 region has 17 residues.

This clonotype is a singleton in its sample. The V call is TRBV12-3 or TRBV12-4, the J call TRBJ1-1; 7 bases match TRBD1. Trimming at V came to 11 bases and at J to 1 base, leaving 4 bases not matched to a gene. This CDR3 region has 12 residues. CDR3 in DNA: TGTGCCGCACAGGGGTGGAACACTGAAGCTTTCTTT. Its translation: CAAQGWNTEAFF.

The rearrangement uses TRBV10-3 and TRBJ2-1; the match to TRBD1 covers 7 bases. The V and J ends lost 3 bases and 6 bases, in that order; junction bases with no gene match: 8. The CDR3 spans 15 residues. Germline V CDR1 and CDR2: ENHRY, SYGVKD. The DNA of the CDR3 is TGTGCCATCAGTGACCGCGGCCGACAGGGCAATGAGCAGTTCTTC. Translating gives CAISDRGRQGNEQFF.

The gene calls are TRBV29-1 and TRBJ2-2; 7 bases fit TRBD1. The CDR3 extends over 16 amino acids. In germline, CDR1 is SQVTM, CDR2 ANQGSEA. J gave up 3 bases and V 4 bases, and 11 bases lay outside the gene matches. CDR3 in amino acids: CSVGTRQGRDTGELFF. The CDR3 nucleotides are TGCAGCGTTGGAACGCGACAGGGCCGGGACACCGGGGAGCTGTTTTTT.

This chain links TRBV5-1 with TRBJ2-1, with 7 positions matching TRBD2. Germline V gene sequence: CDR1 SGHRS, CDR2 YFSETQ. J was trimmed by 0 bases and V by 5 bases; bases with no gene match: 5. This CDR3 is built from 15 residues. CDR3 coding DNA: TGCGCCAGCAGAGCGGGACGGAGCTCCTACAATGAGCAGTTCTTC. Amino acids: CASRAGRSSYNEQFF.

The rearrangement links TRBV20-1 to TRBJ2-7, with TRBD1 matching over 9 bases. The CDR3 sequence is 13 residues long. V lost 6 bases and J lost 2; bases outside the gene matches: 5. Looked up from germline, CDR1 is DFQATT and CDR2 is SNEGSKA (reference sequence). The CDR3 loop reads CSAGQGRTYEQYF. The CDR3 DNA follows: TGCAGTGCAGGACAGGGGAGGACCTACGAGCAGTACTTC.

This clonotype was picked up a small number of times. The rearrangement links TRBV15 to TRBJ1-6, with TRBD1 as a possible D gene (5 bases). The germline gives CDR1 LNHNV, CDR2 YYDKDF (reference sequence). This CDR3 is built from 17 residues. Deletions cut 3 bases from V and 0 bases from J, with 12 bases between. CDR3 in amino acids: CATSRDGGSSYNSPLHF. CDR3 sequence (DNA): TGTGCCACCAGCAGGGACGGGGGAAGCTCCTATAATTCACCCCTCCACTTT.